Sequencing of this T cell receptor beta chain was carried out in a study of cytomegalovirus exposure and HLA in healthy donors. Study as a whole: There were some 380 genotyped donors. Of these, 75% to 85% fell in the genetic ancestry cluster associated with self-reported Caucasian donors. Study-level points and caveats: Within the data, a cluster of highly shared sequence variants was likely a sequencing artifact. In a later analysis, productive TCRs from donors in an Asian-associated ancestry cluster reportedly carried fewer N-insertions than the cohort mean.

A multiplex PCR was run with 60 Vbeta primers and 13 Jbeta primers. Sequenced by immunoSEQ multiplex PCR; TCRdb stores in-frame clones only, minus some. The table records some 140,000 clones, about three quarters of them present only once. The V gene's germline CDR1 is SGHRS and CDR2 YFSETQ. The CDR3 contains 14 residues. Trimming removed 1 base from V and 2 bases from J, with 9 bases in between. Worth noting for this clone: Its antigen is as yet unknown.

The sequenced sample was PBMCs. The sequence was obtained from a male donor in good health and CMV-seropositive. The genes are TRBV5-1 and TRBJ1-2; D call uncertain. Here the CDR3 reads CASSLQYGNYGYTF. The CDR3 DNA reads TGCGCCAGCAGCTTGCAATACGGGAACTATGGCTACACCTTC.